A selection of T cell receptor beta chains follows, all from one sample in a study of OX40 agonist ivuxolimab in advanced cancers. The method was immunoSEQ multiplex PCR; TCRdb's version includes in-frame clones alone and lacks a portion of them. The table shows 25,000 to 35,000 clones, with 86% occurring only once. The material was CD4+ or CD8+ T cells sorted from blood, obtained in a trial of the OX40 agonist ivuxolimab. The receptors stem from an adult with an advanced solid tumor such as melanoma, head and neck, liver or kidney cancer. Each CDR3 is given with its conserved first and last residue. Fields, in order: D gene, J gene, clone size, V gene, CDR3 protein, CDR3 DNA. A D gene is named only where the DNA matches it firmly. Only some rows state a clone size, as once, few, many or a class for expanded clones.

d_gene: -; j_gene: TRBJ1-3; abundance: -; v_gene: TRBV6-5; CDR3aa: CAISDGNTIYF; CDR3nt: TGTGCCATCAGTGACGGCAACACCATATATTTT
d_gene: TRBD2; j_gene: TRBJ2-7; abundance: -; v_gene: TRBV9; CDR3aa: CASSAGTSGRDEQYF; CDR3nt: TGTGCCAGCAGTGCCGGGACTAGCGGGAGGGACGAGCAGTACTTC
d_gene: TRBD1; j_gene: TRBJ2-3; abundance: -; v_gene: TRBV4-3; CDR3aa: CASSQGQGTTDTQYF; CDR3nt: TGCGCCAGCAGCCAAGGACAGGGAACCACAGATACGCAGTATTTT
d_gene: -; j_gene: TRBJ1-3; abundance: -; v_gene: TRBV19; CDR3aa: CASSTARQGNTIYF; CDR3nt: TGTGCCAGTAGCACGGCGAGACAGGGAAACACCATATATTTT
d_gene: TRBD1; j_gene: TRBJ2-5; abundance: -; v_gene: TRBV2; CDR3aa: CASTRDREGETQYF; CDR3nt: TGTGCCAGCACGAGGGACAGGGAGGGGGAGACCCAGTACTTC
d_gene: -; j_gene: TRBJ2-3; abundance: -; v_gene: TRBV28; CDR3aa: CASSFQDRLDTQYF; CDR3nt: TGTGCCAGCAGTTTCCAGGACAGATTAGATACGCAGTATTTT
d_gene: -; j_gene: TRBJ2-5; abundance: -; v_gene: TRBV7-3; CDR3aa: CASSLNPRGGGETQYF; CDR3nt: TGTGCCAGCAGCTTAAATCCGAGGGGAGGTGGAGAGACCCAGTACTTC
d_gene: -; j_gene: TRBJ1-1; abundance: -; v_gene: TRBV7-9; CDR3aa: CASSPTRGADMNTEAFF; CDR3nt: TGTGCCAGCAGCCCGACCCGGGGGGCCGACATGAACACTGAAGCTTTCTTT
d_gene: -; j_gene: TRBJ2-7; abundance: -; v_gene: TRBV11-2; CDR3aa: CASSFYSGPYEQYF; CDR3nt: TGTGCCAGCAGCTTCTACAGCGGCCCATACGAGCAGTACTTC
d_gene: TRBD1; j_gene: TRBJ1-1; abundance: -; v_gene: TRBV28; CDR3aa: CASSLVRGRTEAFF; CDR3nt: TGTGCCAGCAGTTTAGTCAGGGGGCGTACTGAAGCTTTCTTT
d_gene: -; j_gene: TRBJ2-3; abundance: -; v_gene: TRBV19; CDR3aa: CASTERISTDTQYF; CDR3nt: TGTGCCAGTACGGAGCGGATAAGCACAGATACGCAGTATTTT
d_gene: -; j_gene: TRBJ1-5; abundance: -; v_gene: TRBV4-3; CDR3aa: CASSQVVASNQPQHF; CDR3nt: TGCGCCAGCAGCCAAGTCGTGGCATCCAATCAGCCCCAGCATTTT
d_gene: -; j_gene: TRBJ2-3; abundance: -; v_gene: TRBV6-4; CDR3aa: CASSDSASGDTQYF; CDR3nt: TGTGCCAGCAGTGACTCCGCTAGTGGAGATACGCAGTATTTT
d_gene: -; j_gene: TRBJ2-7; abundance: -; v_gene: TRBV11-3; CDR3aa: CASSAQGMYEQYF; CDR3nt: TGTGCCAGCAGCGCGCAGGGGATGTACGAGCAGTACTTC
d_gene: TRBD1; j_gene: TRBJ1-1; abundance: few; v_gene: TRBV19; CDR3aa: CASRSGTGGLAEAFF; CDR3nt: TGTGCCAGTAGATCCGGGACAGGGGGCCTCGCTGAAGCTTTCTTT
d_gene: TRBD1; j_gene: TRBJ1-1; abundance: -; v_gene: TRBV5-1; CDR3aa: CASSLVGMGQLNTEAFF; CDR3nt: TGCGCCAGCAGCTTGGTAGGGATGGGACAGTTGAACACTGAAGCTTTCTTT